These 10 T cell receptor beta chains originate from one sample sequenced in a study of cytomegalovirus exposure and HLA in healthy donors. The PCR made use of 60 Vbeta and 13 Jbeta primers. Assay: immunoSEQ multiplex PCR; the TCRdb copy retains only in-frame clones and omits some. The profile shows some 160,000 clones, roughly 80% of them singletons. Material for sequencing was PBMCs. These receptors all come from a man aged 55 to 70 in good health and CMV-seronegative.

The V call is TRBV13, the J call TRBJ2-7, with 7 bases matching TRBD2. CDR1 is PRHDT and CDR2 is FYEKMQ in the germline V gene (reference sequence). V shed 2 bases, J shed 4 bases, and the junction held 11 bases outside the gene matches. CDR3 length: 16 amino acids. The CDR3 sequence: CASSLMVSGRGYEQYF. The CDR3 DNA is TGTGCCAGCAGCTTAATGGTGTCGGGGCGGGGGTACGAGCAGTACTTC.

The chain combines TRBV6-1 with TRBJ2-5; maybe TRBD2 (7 bases). The germline V gene encodes CDR1 MNHNS and CDR2 SASEGT. V was clipped by 4 bases and J by 2 bases, with 20 bases between them. The CDR3 is made up of 17 amino acids. The CDR3 sequence: CASSGTEGGRHQETQYF. DNA for the CDR3: TGTGCCAGCAGTGGGACCGAGGGGGGGCGGCATCAAGAGACCCAGTACTTC.

The rearrangement joins TRBV6-1 to TRBJ1-1; 7 positions match TRBD1. This CDR3 is built from 14 residues. Per germline, CDR1 MNHNS and CDR2 SASEGT. Germline trimming cut 5 bases from V and 4 bases from J; bases unmatched to any gene: 7. The CDR3 loop reads CASSLGTAFTEAFF. The CDR3, as DNA: TGTGCCAGCAGTCTCGGGACAGCTTTCACTGAAGCTTTCTTT.

For this clone: This sample includes further DNA sequences coding for the same CDR3. The chain combines TRBV5-1 with TRBJ1-1; D gene unclear. Germline CDR1 SGHRS, CDR2 YFSETQ. The CDR3 is 14 residues long. Trimming stripped 0 bases from V and 1 base from J, with 7 bases between. The CDR3 nucleotides are TGCGCCAGCAGCTTGGGGCAGGCGAACACTGAAGCTTTCTTT. This encodes CASSLGQANTEAFF.

In DNA form, the CDR3 reads TGTGCCAGCAGTTCCTTCACAGGGTATGGTGGAAACACCATATATTTT. Translation gives CASSSFTGYGGNTIYF. The V call is TRBV6-6, the J call TRBJ1-3; weak D call: TRBD1 (6 bases). Trimming left V 4 bases short and J 3 bases short, with 16 bases between. The CDR3 is 16 residues long. The germline gives CDR1 MNHNY, CDR2 SVGAGI (reference sequence).

This clone has just one count. The V call is TRBV6-5, the J call TRBJ1-3; 9 bases line up with TRBD1. CDR1 and CDR2 (germline): MNHEY, SVGAGI. CDR3 length: 15 amino acids. After removal of 10 bases from V and 0 bases from J, the junction contained 7 bases not matched to a gene. The DNA of the CDR3 is TGTGCCACCTGGGACAGGGATAGCTCTGGAAACACCATATATTTT. It yields the protein CATWDRDSSGNTIYF.

V is TRBV7-2 and J is TRBJ2-7, with 8 bases that match TRBD2. Germline CDR1 SGHTA, CDR2 FQGNSA. J gave up 7 bases and V 5 bases, and 10 bases lay outside the gene matches. The CDR3 loop spans 14 amino acids. The DNA for the CDR3 is TGTGCCAGCAGCCCCGGACTAGCAGTTGGGGAGCAGTACTTC. This encodes CASSPGLAVGEQYF.

This chain joins TRBV10-2 and TRBJ2-6, with D unclear. The V end lost 4 bases, the J end lost 0 bases, and 10 bases lay between the germline ends. The CDR3 sequence is 16 residues long. Germline CDR1 is WSHSY and CDR2 is SAAADI. The CDR3 spells CASSGQVDSGANVLTF. The DNA of the CDR3 is TGCGCCAGCAGTGGGCAGGTAGACTCTGGGGCCAACGTCCTGACTTTC.

In nucleotides, the CDR3 is TGTGCCAGCAGCGTAGGAGCGGGGCTACGGGGGACTGAAGCTTTCTTT. Translating gives CASSVGAGLRGTEAFF. The rearrangement uses TRBV9 and TRBJ1-1, with a weak D call TRBD1 (5 bases). Germline CDR1 and CDR2: SGDLS and YYNGEE. CDR3 length: 16 amino acids. V lost 0 bases, J lost 5 bases, and 17 bases lay in between. The full variable domain, in which reference TRBV9 and TRBJ1-1 provide the parts outside the CDR3, is DSGVTQTPKHLITATGQRVTLRCSPRSGDLSVYWYQQSLDQGLQFLIQYYNGEERAKGNILERFSAQQFPDLHSELNLSSLELGDSALYFCASSVGAGLRGTEAFFGQGTRLTVV.

The chain joins TRBV28 to TRBJ1-1; no firm D call. Germline lookup yields CDR1 MDHEN and CDR2 SYDVKM. The CDR3 covers 12 residues. V lost 5 bases to trimming and J lost 2 bases, with 6 bases between them. In DNA form, the CDR3 reads TGTGCCAGCAGTGTGACTAACACTGAAGCTTTCTTT. Its translation: CASSVTNTEAFF.